This T cell receptor (beta chain) comes out of a study of cytomegalovirus exposure and HLA in healthy donors. Broader study findings: Researchers counted around 170 TCR beta chains as cytomegalovirus-associated.

The CDR3 length is 14 residues. Germline CDR1 and CDR2: WNHNN and SYGVQD (reference sequence). V gave up 5 bases and J gave up 4 bases, with 14 bases separating them. As concerns this clone: Its cognate antigen is unknown.

PCR involved 60 Vbeta and 13 Jbeta primers. The assay was immunoSEQ multiplex PCR, and TCRdb's table has in-frame clones only and misses some. The sample has approximately 110,000 clones, roughly 66% seen once. This chain connects TRBV10-1 to TRBJ2-5; the D gene is possibly TRBD2 (6 bases). The TCR sequence derives from a man in his sixties in good health and CMV-seropositive. Sequenced input: PBMCs. In nucleotides, the CDR3 is TGCGCCAGCAGTAAGGGACTGGCGCGAGAGACCCAGTACTTC. Protein: CASSKGLARETQYF.